By frequency in the sample, the clone carrying this TCR beta chain is medium-sized. Carried by each TCR cDNA molecule was a unique molecular identifier. TCRdb independently ran MiXCR on the 5' RACE reads; one entry per CDR3 protein. The table shows 6,000 to 7,500 distinct CDR3 sequences, with about a fifth occurring only once. Time point denoted: sample taken at primary tumor resection. Frozen PBMC, nontumor lung or tumor provided whole RNA, which was sequenced unsorted. The donor population consisted of about 75 patients with untreated, early-stage non-small cell lung cancer. Germline V lookup: CDR1 SGDLS, CDR2 YYNGEE. The V gene end was trimmed by 2 bases and the J gene end by 2 bases; junction bases not matched to a gene: 5. This CDR3 is built from 17 residues. The data originate from a study of spatial heterogeneity in lung cancer. Study in general: More beta-chain than alpha-chain sequences were consistently detected.

The source was PBMCs, collected at surgery. The genes are TRBV9 and TRBJ2-3; 13 nucleotides align to TRBD2. This clonotype was sampled from a female donor with early-stage non-small cell lung cancer. This chain's CDR3 is CASSVAGTSGATDTQYF. CDR3 DNA: TGTGCCAGCAGCGTTGCCGGGACTAGCGGGGCCACAGATACGCAGTATTTT. Variable domain in full (rest from reference TRBV9 and TRBJ2-3): DSGVTQTPKHLITATGQRVTLRCSPRSGDLSVYWYQQSLDQGLQFLIQYYNGEERAKGNILERFSAQQFPDLHSELNLSSLELGDSALYFCASSVAGTSGATDTQYFGPGTRLTVL.